The T cell receptor (beta chain) described here comes from a study of cytomegalovirus exposure and HLA in healthy donors. Primers for the PCR totalled 60 Vbeta and 13 Jbeta. This table comes from immunoSEQ multiplex PCR, and its TCRdb copy is limited to in-frame clones, with some not included. The sample carries about 160,000 clones, more than 75% recorded once. The CDR3 loop spans 13 amino acids. The germline V gene encodes CDR1 SGHTA and CDR2 FQGNSA. The V and J ends lost 6 bases and 7 bases respectively, with 14 bases between them. The sample was PBMCs. The chain links TRBV7-2 to TRBJ2-3; possibly TRBD1 for D (5 bases). This receptor was identified in a male donor in good health and CMV-seronegative. CDR3 protein: CASSSTAKYTQYF. The CDR3 region has the DNA TGTGCCAGCAGTTCGACAGCCAAATATACGCAGTATTTT.